This section outlines one T cell receptor beta chain sequence together with its context. Its matching antigen is unknown. Produced via immunoSEQ multiplex PCR; TCRdb's table is partial and in-frame only. The table records tens of thousands of clones, about 94% of them present only once. CDR1 SGDLS and CDR2 YYNGEE come from the germline V gene. The CDR3 is 16 amino acids. The V end lost 2 bases, the J end lost 0 bases, and 12 bases lay between the germline ends. These data belong to a study of cytomegalovirus exposure and HLA in healthy donors. Whole-study findings and limits: The authors confirmed in vitro that a few CMV-associated chains were specific for CMV antigens.

While the first cohort had several hundred subjects, the donors belonged to the separate validation cohort of 120 subjects. The source of this sequence is a man aged 18 to 30 in good health and CMV-seropositive. The gene calls are TRBV9 and TRBJ1-3; D call uncertain. Sample: PBMCs. The CDR3 nucleotides are TGTGCCAGCAGCGTCGGTGCCCAAAGCTCTGGAAACACCATATATTTT. Translation: CASSVGAQSSGNTIYF. The complete variable domain, with remaining parts taken from reference TRBV9 and TRBJ1-3, reads DSGVTQTPKHLITATGQRVTLRCSPRSGDLSVYWYQQSLDQGLQFLIQYYNGEERAKGNILERFSAQQFPDLHSELNLSSLELGDSALYFCASSVGAQSSGNTIYFGEGSWLTVV.